Listed below are T cell receptor beta chains from one sample, sequenced in a study of blood T cell repertoires in COVID-19. Clones were sequenced by immunoSEQ multiplex PCR, and TCRdb holds only the in-frame ones, with some missing. The data hold 250,000 to 350,000 clones, with approximately 84% observed a single time. Sequencing input: peripheral blood. The receptors stem from a human donor with COVID-19, enrolled during active disease. The donor label of this sample is uncertain. The conserved cysteine and the conserved F or W are not part of the CDR3 here.

TRBV19,ASSMTDSYNSPLH
TRBV11-3,ASSLLSGGDQY
TRBV20-1,SASLQGSTYEQY
TRBV19,ASSKGLAGLNNEQF
TRBV12-5,ASGPRARGNNQPQH
TRBV29-1,SAKREWETQY
TRBV5-8,ASGSLEGADTQY
TRBV18,ASSEIDTQY
TRBV5-5,ASSIQGAGDEKLF
TRBV27,ASSPSWEVTDTQY
TRBV2,ASSGTSADNEQF
TRBV12-3/TRBV12-4,ASSRTVLAPAF
TRBV4-3,ASSQDLAGPPPEQF
TRBV7-9,ASSLLAAFTDTQY
TRBV2,ASNSGTSFTGELF
TRBV14,ASSQIRGTTEAF
TRBV18,ASSPPGGDYGYT
TRBV6-5,ASSYGQGATYEQY
TRBV7-2,ASSLTAGNTEAF
TRBV7-9,ASSFGGDNQPQH
TRBV7-2,ASSLATAYYEQY
TRBV3-1/TRBV3-2,ASSPGHYGYT
TRBV6-6,ASTYSRRVTEAF
TRBV19,ASSIWGGGGNQPQH
TRBV9,ASSARVQGNTEAF
TRBV3-1/TRBV3-2,ASSLRRQGKTQY
TRBV28,ASSQGQGEVYGYT
TRBV7-9,ASSLSPQSGYYEQY
TRBV28,ASSRVIAEAF
TRBV9,ASSPRGDYEQY
TRBV29-1,SVEDRRGSEIPF
TRBV19,ATNPGYRGSPLH
TRBV10-3,AIARLAGEGNEQF
TRBV28,ASSSGGRHTEAF
TRBV11-2,ASSPLGRSPYEQY
TRBV7-9,ASFFRGGNEQF
TRBV5-1,ASSPATGEIRSYEQY
TRBV5-5,ASSLQAGPQYEAF
TRBV2,ASSDSGKQGADSPLH
TRBV5-1,ASSARTGSGGFYGQF
TRBV3-1/TRBV3-2,ASSRALGTGFEKLF
TRBV7-8,ASSQDRNYGYT
TRBV5-8,ASSTGTSVAGEQF
TRBV6-5,ASSYERSTEAF
TRBV29-1,SVDSSNTEAF
TRBV4-3,ASSQDGGLSTEAF
TRBV5-4,ASSLEGQGYEQY
TRBV28,ASIGLAVTNYGYT
TRBV27,ASSFYQGLGANVLT
TRBV15,ATSSQTGLSDTQY